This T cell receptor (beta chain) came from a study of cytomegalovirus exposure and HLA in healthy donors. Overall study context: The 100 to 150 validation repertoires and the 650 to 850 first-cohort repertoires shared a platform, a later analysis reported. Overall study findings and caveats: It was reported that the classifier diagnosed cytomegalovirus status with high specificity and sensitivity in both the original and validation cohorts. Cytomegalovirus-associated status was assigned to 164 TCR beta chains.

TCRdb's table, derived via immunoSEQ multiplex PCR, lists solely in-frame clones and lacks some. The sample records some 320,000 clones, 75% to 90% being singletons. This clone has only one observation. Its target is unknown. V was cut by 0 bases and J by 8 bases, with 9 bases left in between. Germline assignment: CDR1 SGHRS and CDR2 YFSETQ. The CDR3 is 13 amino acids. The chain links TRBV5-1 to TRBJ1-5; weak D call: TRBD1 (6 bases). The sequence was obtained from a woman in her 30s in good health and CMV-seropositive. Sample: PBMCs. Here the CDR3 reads CASSLDKGEPQHF. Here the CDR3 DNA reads TGCGCCAGCAGCTTGGACAAGGGGGAGCCCCAGCATTTT.